This T cell receptor (beta chain) was identified during a study of T cells after posttransplantation cyclophosphamide. This clone showed up many times. Profiling relied on immunoSEQ multiplex PCR, and the TCRdb table lists in-frame clones only, not all of them. Recorded here are some 40,000 clones, none singletons. The germline CDR1 and CDR2 sequences are MNHNS and SASEGT. The CDR3 consists of 17 residues. The V and J ends lost 0 bases and 4 bases, in that order; junction bases with no gene match: 9. The chain is built from TRBV6-1 and TRBJ1-1; 9 nucleotides line up with TRBD1. Source material: PBMCs. The TCR was taken from a man younger than 40 in good health and a related stem cell transplant donor. The CDR3 loop is CASSEAVGQGIGTEAFF. CDR3 coding DNA: TGTGCCAGCAGTGAAGCAGTGGGACAGGGTATAGGCACTGAAGCTTTCTTT.